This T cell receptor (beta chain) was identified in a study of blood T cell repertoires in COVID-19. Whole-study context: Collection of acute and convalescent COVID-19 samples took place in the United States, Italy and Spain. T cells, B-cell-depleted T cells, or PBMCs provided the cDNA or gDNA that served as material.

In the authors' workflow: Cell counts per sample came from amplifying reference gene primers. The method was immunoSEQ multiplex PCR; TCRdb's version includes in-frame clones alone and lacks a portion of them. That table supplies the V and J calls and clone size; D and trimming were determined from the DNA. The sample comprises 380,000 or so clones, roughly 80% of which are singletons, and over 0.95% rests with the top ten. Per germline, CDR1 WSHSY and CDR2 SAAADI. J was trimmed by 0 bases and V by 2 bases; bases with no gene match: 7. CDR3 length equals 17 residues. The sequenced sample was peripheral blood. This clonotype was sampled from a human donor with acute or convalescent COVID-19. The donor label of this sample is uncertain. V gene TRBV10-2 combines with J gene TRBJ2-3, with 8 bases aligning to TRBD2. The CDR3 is CASSELSGAPSTDTQYF. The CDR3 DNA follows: TGCGCCAGCAGTGAGCTTAGCGGGGCCCCTAGCACAGATACGCAGTATTTT.